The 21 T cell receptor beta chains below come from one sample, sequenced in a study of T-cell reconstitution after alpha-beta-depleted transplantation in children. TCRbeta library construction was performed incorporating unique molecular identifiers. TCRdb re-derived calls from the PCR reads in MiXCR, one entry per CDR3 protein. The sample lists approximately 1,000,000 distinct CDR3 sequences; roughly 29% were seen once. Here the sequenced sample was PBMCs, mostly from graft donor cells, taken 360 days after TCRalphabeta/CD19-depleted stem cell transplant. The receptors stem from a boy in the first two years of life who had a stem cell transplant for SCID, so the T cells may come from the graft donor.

The chain's CDR3 is CASSPRLASADTQYF. In DNA, the CDR3 is TGTGCCAGCAGCCCTCGACTAGCCTCGGCAGATACGCAGTATTTT. This chain joins TRBV3-1 and TRBJ2-3; 7 bases match TRBD2. The junction had 8 bases not matched to a gene; V was cut back by 4 bases and J by 4 bases. The CDR3 runs to 15 residues. Germline-derived CDR1 and CDR2 are LGHDT and YNNKEL (reference sequence).

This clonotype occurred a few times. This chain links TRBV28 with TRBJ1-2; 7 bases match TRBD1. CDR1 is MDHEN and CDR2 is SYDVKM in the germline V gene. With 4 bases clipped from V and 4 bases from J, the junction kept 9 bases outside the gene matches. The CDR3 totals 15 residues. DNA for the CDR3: TGTGCCAGCAGTTCCCCGGGACAGCGAGCCTATGGCTACACCTTC. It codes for CASSSPGQRAYGYTF.

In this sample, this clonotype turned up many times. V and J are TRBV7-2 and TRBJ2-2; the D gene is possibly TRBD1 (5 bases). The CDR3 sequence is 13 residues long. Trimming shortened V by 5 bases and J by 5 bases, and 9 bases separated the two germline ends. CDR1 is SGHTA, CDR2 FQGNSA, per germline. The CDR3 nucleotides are TGTGCCAGCAGCCGGCCAGGGACCGGGGAGCTGTTTTTT. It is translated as CASSRPGTGELFF. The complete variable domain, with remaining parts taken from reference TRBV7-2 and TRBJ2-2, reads GAGVSQSPSNKVTEKGKDVELRCDPISGHTALYWYRQSLGQGLEFLIYFQGNSAPDKSGLPSDRFSAERTGGSVSTLTIQRTQQEDSAVYLCASSRPGTGELFFGEGSRLTVL.

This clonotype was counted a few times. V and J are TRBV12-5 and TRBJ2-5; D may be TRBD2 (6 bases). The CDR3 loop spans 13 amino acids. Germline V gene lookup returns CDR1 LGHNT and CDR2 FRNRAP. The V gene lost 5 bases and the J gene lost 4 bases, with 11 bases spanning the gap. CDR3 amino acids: CASGREVGETQYF. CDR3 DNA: TGTGCTAGTGGTAGGGAGGTGGGAGAGACCCAGTACTTC.

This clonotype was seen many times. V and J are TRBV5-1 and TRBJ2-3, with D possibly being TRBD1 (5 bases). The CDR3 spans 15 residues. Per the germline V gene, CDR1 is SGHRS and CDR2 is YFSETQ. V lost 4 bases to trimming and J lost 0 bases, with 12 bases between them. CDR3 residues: CASSLDAGSTDTQYF. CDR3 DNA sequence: TGCGCCAGCAGCCTGGACGCAGGGAGCACAGATACGCAGTATTTT.

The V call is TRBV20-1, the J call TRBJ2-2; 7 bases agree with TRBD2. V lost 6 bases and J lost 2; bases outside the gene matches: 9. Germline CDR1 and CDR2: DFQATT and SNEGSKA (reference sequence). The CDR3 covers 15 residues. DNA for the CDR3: TGCAGTGCGAGACCCGGGACTACTAACACCGGGGAGCTGTTTTTT. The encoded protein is CSARPGTTNTGELFF.

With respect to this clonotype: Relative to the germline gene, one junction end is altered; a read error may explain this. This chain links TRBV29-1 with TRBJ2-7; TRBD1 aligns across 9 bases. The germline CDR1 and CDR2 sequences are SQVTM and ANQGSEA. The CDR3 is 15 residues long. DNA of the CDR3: TGCAGCCTTGAACAGGGGGCGCGGAGTTTCTACGAGCAGTACTTC. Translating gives CSLEQGARSFYEQYF.

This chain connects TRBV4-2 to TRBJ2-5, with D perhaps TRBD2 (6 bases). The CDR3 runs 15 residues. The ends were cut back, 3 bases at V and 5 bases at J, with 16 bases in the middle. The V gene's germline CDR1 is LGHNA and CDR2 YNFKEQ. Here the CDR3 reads CASSHRTSLGETQYF. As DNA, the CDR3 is TGTGCCAGCAGCCATCGCACTAGCCTCGGGGAGACCCAGTACTTC.

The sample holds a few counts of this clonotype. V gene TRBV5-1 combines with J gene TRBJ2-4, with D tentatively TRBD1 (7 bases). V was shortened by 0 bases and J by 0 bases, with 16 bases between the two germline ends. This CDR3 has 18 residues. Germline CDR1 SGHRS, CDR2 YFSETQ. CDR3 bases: TGCGCCAGCAGCTTGGTATTATCAGGGGGACTAGCCAAAAACATTCAGTACTTC. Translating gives CASSLVLSGGLAKNIQYF.

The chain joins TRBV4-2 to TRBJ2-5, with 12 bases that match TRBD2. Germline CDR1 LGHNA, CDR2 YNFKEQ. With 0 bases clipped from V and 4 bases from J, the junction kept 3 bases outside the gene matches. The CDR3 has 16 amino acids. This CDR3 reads CASSQELAGGAETQYF. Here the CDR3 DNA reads TGTGCCAGCAGCCAAGAACTAGCGGGGGGAGCAGAGACCCAGTACTTC.

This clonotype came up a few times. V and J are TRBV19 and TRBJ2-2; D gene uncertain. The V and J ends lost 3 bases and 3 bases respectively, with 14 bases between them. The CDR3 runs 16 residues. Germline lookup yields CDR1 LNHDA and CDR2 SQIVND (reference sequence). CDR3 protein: CASSILVAGYTGELFF. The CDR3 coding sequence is TGTGCCAGTAGTATCTTAGTTGCTGGCTACACCGGGGAGCTGTTTTTT.

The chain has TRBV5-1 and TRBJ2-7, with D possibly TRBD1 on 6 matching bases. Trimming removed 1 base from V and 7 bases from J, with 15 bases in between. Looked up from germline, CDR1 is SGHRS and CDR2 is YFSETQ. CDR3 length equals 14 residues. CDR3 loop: CASSLSGTTLEQYF. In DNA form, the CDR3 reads TGCGCCAGCAGCTTGTCCGGGACAACCCTTGAGCAGTACTTC. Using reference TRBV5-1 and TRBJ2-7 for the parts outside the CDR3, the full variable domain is KAGVTQTPRYLIKTRGQQVTLSCSPISGHRSVSWYQQTPGQGLQFLFEYFSETQRNKGNFPGRFSGRQFSNSRSEMNVSTLELGDSALYLCASSLSGTTLEQYFGPGTRLTVT.

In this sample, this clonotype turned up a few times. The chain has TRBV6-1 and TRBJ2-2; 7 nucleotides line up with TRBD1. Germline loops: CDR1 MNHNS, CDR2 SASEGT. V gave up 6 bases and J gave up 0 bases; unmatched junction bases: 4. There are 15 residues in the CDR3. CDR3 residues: CASSSGQPNTGELFF. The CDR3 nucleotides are TGTGCCAGCAGCTCGGGACAGCCGAACACCGGGGAGCTGTTTTTT.

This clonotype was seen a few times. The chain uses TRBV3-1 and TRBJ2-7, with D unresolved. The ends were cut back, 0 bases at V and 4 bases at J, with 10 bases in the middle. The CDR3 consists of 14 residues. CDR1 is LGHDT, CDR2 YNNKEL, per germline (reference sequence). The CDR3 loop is CASSQDRPPYEQYF. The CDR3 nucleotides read TGTGCCAGCAGCCAAGATAGGCCTCCGTACGAGCAGTACTTC.

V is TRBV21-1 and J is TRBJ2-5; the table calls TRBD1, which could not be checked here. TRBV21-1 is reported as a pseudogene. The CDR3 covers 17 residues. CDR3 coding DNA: TGTGCCAGCAGCAAAGCGCTTTCGGGGGGCGAACAAGAGACCCAGTACTTC. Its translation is CASSKALSGGEQETQYF.

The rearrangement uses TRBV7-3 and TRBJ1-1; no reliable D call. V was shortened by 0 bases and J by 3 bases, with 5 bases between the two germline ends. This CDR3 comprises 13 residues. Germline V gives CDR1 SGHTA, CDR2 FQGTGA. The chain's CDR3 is CASSLTEYTEAFF. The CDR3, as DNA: TGTGCCAGCAGCTTAACCGAGTACACTGAAGCTTTCTTT.

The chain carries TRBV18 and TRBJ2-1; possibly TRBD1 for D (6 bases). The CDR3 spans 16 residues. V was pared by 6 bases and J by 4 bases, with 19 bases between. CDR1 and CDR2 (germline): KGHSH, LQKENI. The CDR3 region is CASSDSGTLLYNEQFF. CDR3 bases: TGTGCCAGCTCGGACTCGGGGACACTCCTATACAATGAGCAGTTCTTC.

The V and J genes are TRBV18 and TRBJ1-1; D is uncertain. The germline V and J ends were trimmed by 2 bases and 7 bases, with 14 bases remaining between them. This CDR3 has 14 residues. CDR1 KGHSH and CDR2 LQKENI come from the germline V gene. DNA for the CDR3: TGTGCCAGCTCACCAACCGGGTCGGCAAATGAAGCTTTCTTT. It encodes CASSPTGSANEAFF.

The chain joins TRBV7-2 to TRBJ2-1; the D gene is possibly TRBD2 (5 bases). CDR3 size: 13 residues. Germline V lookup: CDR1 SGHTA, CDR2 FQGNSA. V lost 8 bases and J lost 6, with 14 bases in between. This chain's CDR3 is CASGTRLGNEQFF. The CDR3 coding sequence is TGTGCCAGCGGAACTAGATTGGGCAATGAGCAGTTCTTC.

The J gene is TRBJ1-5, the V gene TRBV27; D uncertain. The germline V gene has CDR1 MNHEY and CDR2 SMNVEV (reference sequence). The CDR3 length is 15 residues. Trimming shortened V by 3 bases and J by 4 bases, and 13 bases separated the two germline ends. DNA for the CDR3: TGTGCCAGCAGTTTGGGCCCGGGAGGGAATCAGCCCCAGCATTTT. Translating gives CASSLGPGGNQPQHF.

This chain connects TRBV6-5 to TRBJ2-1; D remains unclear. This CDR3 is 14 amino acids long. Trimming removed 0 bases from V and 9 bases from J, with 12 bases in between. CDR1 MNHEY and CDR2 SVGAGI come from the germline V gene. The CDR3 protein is CASSYSKGRVEQFF. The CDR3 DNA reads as TGTGCCAGCAGTTACTCGAAGGGAAGAGTTGAGCAGTTCTTC.